This T cell receptor (beta chain) was obtained from a study of T cells in Graves' hyperthyroidism and ophthalmopathy. Study-wide points: Blood also carried most thyroid clonotypes expanded above 0.001.

There were TCR beta CDR3 regions amplified from RNA transcripts. RT-PCR in the first round (using the HTBI primer set) targeted the TCR CDR3. One entry per CDR3 protein results from TCRdb running MiXCR on the multiplex PCR reads. The profile shows approximately 400,000 distinct CDR3 sequences, around 16% of them singletons. Trimming shortened V by 2 bases and J by 4 bases, and 7 bases separated the two germline ends. Germline CDR1 reads GTSNPN; CDR2 reads SVGIG (reference sequence). The CDR3 has 12 amino acids. The study collected blood at first hyperthyroidism diagnosis, before any ophthalmopathy symptoms arose. This clonotype appeared many times. Its target is not known.

The sample consisted of blood. V is TRBV30 and J is TRBJ2-3; D call uncertain. The sequence derives from a woman under 30 with Graves' hyperthyroidism that later progressed to Graves' ophthalmopathy. Here the CDR3 reads CAWSLGADTQYF. CDR3 DNA: TGTGCCTGGAGTTTAGGTGCAGATACGCAGTATTTT.